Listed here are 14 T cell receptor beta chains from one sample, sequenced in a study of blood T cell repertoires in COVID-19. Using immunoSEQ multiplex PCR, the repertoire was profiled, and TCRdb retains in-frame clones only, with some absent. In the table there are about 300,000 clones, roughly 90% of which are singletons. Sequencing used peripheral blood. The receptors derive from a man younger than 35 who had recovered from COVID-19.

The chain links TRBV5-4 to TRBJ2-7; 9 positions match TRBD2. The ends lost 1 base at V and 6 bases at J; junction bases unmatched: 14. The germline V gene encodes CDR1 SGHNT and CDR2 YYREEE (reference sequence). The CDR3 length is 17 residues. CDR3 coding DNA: TGTGCCAGCAGCTTGTACGGTAGCGGGAGCACTATGGGCGAGCAGTACTTC. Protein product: CASSLYGSGSTMGEQYF.

The CDR3 coding sequence is TGTGCCAGCAGCTTGGAGAGCTACGAGCAGTACTTC. Amino acid sequence: CASSLESYEQYF. The V and J genes are TRBV5-6 and TRBJ2-7; D is unresolved. V lost 0 bases and J lost 3, with 4 bases in between. This CDR3 is built from 12 residues. CDR1 is SGHDT, CDR2 YYEEEE, per germline.

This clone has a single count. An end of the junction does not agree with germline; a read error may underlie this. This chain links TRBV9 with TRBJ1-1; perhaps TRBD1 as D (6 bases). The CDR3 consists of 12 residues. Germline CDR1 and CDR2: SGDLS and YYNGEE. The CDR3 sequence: CASSNRDTEAFF. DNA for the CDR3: TGTGCCAGCAGCAACCGGGACACCGAAGCTTTCTTT.

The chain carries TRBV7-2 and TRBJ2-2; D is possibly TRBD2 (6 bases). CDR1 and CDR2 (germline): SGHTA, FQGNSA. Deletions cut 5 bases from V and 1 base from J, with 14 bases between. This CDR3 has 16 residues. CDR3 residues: CASSPRDGGNTGELFF. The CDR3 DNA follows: TGTGCCAGCAGCCCCCGCGACGGGGGGAACACCGGGGAGCTGTTTTTT. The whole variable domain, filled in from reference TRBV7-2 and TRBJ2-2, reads GAGVSQSPSNKVTEKGKDVELRCDPISGHTALYWYRQSLGQGLEFLIYFQGNSAPDKSGLPSDRFSAERTGGSVSTLTIQRTQQEDSAVYLCASSPRDGGNTGELFFGEGSRLTVL.

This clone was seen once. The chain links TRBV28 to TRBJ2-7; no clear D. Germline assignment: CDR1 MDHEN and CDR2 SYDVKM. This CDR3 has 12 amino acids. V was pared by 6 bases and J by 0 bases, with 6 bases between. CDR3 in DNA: TGTGCCAGCAGATCCAGCTCCTACGAGCAGTACTTC. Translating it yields CASRSSSYEQYF.

CDR3 sequence reads: CASSSLAGGSTDTQYF. The CDR3 bases are TGTGCCAGTAGCTCACTAGCGGGAGGCAGCACAGATACGCAGTATTTT. This chain connects TRBV19 to TRBJ2-3; TRBD2 matches at 12 bases. Looked up from germline, CDR1 is LNHDA and CDR2 is SQIVND (reference sequence). The CDR3 covers 16 residues. J lost 0 bases, V lost 6 bases, and 4 bases had no gene match.

The CDR3 DNA sequence: TGTGCCAGCAGTTACTACGGACAAACCTACGAGCAGTACTTC. Amino acids: CASSYYGQTYEQYF. The chain uses TRBV6-5 and TRBJ2-7, with a weak D call TRBD1 (5 bases). Trimming pared 1 base from V and 2 bases from J, leaving 9 bases between. This CDR3 contains 14 residues. CDR1 is MNHEY and CDR2 is SVGAGI in the germline V gene.

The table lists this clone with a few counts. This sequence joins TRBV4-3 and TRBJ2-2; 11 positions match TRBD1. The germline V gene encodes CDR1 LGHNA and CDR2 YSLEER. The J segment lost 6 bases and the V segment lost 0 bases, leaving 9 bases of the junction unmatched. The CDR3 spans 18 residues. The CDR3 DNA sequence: TGCGCCAGCAGCCAAGACGCCGCCGGGACAGGGGGGGCCGGGGAGCTGTTTTTT. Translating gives CASSQDAAGTGGAGELFF.

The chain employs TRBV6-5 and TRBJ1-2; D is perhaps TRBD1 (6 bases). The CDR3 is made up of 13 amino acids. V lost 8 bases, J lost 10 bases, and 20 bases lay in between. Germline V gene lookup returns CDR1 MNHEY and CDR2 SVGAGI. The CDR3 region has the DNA TGTGCCAGCGACGGGGGGCAGGGCCGTGACTACACCTTC. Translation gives CASDGGQGRDYTF.

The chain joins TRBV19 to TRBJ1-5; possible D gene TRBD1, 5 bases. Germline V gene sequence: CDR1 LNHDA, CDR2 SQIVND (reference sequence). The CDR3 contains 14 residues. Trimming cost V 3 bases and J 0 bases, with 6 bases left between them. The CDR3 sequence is CASSMTASNQPQHF. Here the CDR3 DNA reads TGTGCCAGTAGTATGACAGCTAGCAATCAGCCCCAGCATTTT.

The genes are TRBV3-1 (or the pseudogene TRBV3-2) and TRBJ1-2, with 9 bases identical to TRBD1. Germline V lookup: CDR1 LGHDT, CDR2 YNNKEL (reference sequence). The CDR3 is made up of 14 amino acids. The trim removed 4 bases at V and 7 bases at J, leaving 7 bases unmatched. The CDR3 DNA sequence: TGTGCCAGCAGCCCCCTGGACAGGGGATTTGGCTACACCTTC. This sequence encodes CASSPLDRGFGYTF.

CDR3 nucleotides: TGTGCCAGCAGCCCGCCGGGTAACGAGCAGTACTTC. Its protein product is CASSPPGNEQYF. The chain uses TRBV11-2 and TRBJ2-7; D uncertain. CDR1 SGHAT and CDR2 FQNNGV come from the germline V gene. Between the trimmed V and J ends, which lost 5 bases and 5 bases, there was a span of 10 bases. This CDR3 has 12 residues.

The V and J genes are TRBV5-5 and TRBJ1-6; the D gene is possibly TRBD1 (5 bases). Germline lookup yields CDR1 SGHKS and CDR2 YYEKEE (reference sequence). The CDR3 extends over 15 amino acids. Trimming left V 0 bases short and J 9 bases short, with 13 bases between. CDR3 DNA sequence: TGTGCCAGCAGCTTGGACAGGCGTGGGGTTTCACCCCTCCACTTT. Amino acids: CASSLDRRGVSPLHF.

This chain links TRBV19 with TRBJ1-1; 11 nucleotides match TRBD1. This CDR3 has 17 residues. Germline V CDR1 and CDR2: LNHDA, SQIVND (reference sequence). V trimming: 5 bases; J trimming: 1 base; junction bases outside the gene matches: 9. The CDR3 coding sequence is TGTGCCAGTAGTCAACGGGACAGGGGGATATGGAACACTGAAGCTTTCTTT. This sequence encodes CASSQRDRGIWNTEAFF.